Below, 17 T cell receptor beta chains from the same sample are listed, as sequenced in a study of blood T cell repertoires in COVID-19. The repertoire was sequenced with immunoSEQ multiplex PCR; TCRdb's copy has only in-frame clones and lacks some. The sample includes 27,000 or so clones, 91% seen only once; the top ten take about 16%. The source material was peripheral blood. These receptors were obtained from a human donor with active COVID-19. The donor label of this sample is uncertain.

The chain uses TRBV7-9 and TRBJ1-6; 9 bases are a match to TRBD1. V lost 3 bases to trimming and J lost 7 bases; unmatched junction nucleotides: 7. From germline, CDR1 is SEHNR and CDR2 FQNEAQ (reference sequence). The CDR3 runs to 16 residues. DNA of the CDR3: TGTGCCAGCAGCTTGGGGACAGGGAGGCGAAATTCACCCCTCCACTTT. It encodes CASSLGTGRRNSPLHF.

The chain is built from TRBV30 and TRBJ2-2, with 7 positions matching TRBD1. Germline V gene lookup returns CDR1 GTSNPN and CDR2 SVGIG (reference sequence). The CDR3 consists of 16 residues. V dropped 4 bases and J dropped 2; count of bases not matched to a gene: 10. The CDR3 loop is CAWIRPDRRNTGELFF. The CDR3 DNA is TGTGCCTGGATTCGTCCGGACAGGAGAAACACCGGGGAGCTGTTTTTT.

The CDR3 nucleotides read TGTGCCAGCAGTTTCTGGACAGGGGCGACCTACAATGAGCAGTTCTTC. This sequence encodes CASSFWTGATYNEQFF. The chain combines TRBV28 with TRBJ2-1, with TRBD1 matching 9 bases. V lost 3 bases to trimming and J lost 2 bases; unmatched junction nucleotides: 5. Per germline, CDR1 MDHEN and CDR2 SYDVKM. This CDR3 region has 16 residues.

V usage is TRBV5-1 and J usage is TRBJ1-1; TRBD1 matches 7 bases. The CDR3 covers 14 residues. The germline CDR1 and CDR2 sequences are SGHRS and YFSETQ. With 6 bases clipped from V and 0 bases from J, the junction kept 5 bases outside the gene matches. The CDR3 DNA sequence: TGCGCCAGCACCAACCAGGGGGTGAACACTGAAGCTTTCTTT. Encoded protein: CASTNQGVNTEAFF. The full variable domain, in which reference TRBV5-1 and TRBJ1-1 provide the parts outside the CDR3, is KAGVTQTPRYLIKTRGQQVTLSCSPISGHRSVSWYQQTPGQGLQFLFEYFSETQRNKGNFPGRFSGRQFSNSRSEMNVSTLELGDSALYLCASTNQGVNTEAFFGQGTRLTVV.

CDR3: CASRSTGKGNTIYF. CDR3 nucleotides: TGTGCCAGCAGGTCGACAGGCAAGGGAAACACCATATATTTT. This rearrangement joins TRBV3-1 (or the pseudogene TRBV3-2) to TRBJ1-3, with TRBD1 as a possible D gene (6 bases). Per germline, CDR1 LGHDT and CDR2 YNNKEL (reference sequence). The V end was cut by 6 bases, the J end by 4 bases, with 13 bases between. The CDR3 is made up of 14 amino acids.

The chain has TRBV9 and TRBJ2-5, with 7 bases lining up with TRBD2. In germline, CDR1 is SGDLS, CDR2 YYNGEE. The CDR3 has 15 residues. J was trimmed by 4 bases and V by 3 bases; bases with no gene match: 9. This CDR3 reads CASSAPLGGRETQYF. DNA for the CDR3: TGTGCCAGCAGCGCGCCTCTGGGCGGGAGAGAGACCCAGTACTTC.

This chain uses TRBV3-1 (or the pseudogene TRBV3-2) with TRBJ2-1, with 12 bases matching TRBD2. V shed 2 bases and J 0 bases; nucleotides not matched to a gene: 11. CDR1 and CDR2 from the germline V gene are LGHDT and YNNKEL (reference sequence). This CDR3 has 20 amino acids. CDR3 residues: CASSQLMGLAGLSSYNEQFF. Written as DNA, the CDR3 is TGTGCCAGCAGCCAACTTATGGGACTAGCGGGCCTTAGCTCCTACAATGAGCAGTTCTTC.

The CDR3 DNA reads TGTGCCAGCAGCAATCCTAGCGGGAGTATAAATGAGCAGTTCTTC. This sequence encodes CASSNPSGSINEQFF. The V call is TRBV3-1 (or the pseudogene TRBV3-2), the J call TRBJ2-1, with TRBD2 matching over 10 bases. The V segment lost 5 bases and the J segment 7 bases; nucleotides outside the gene matches: 8. CDR3 length: 15 amino acids. Per germline, CDR1 LGHDT and CDR2 YNNKEL (reference sequence).

The gene calls are TRBV12-5 and TRBJ2-1; 8 nucleotides align to TRBD1. J was trimmed by 8 bases and V by 1 base; bases with no gene match: 13. Germline V gene sequence: CDR1 LGHNT, CDR2 FRNRAP. The CDR3 loop spans 17 amino acids. The CDR3 region is CASGLELGQDLLDEQFF. The CDR3 DNA sequence: TGTGCTAGTGGTTTGGAGTTGGGACAGGACCTTTTAGATGAGCAGTTCTTC.

V is TRBV29-1 and J is TRBJ2-2; D perhaps matches TRBD2 (5 bases). Germline V gene lookup returns CDR1 SQVTM and CDR2 ANQGSEA. Trimming cost V 6 bases and J 8 bases, with 16 bases left between them. The CDR3 consists of 13 residues. This CDR3 reads CSVRGWGKGELFF. CDR3 nucleotide sequence: TGCAGCGTCCGGGGTTGGGGAAAAGGGGAGCTGTTTTTT.

J is TRBJ2-1 and V is TRBV5-4; D is possibly TRBD2 (7 bases). With 0 bases removed from V and 5 bases from J, the gap between germline ends came to 12 bases. Germline V gene lookup returns CDR1 SGHNT and CDR2 YYREEE (reference sequence). The CDR3 is made up of 15 amino acids. CDR3 nucleotides: TGTGCCAGCAGCTTGGCCGGGGGGCGCGACAATGAGCAGTTCTTC. Its protein product is CASSLAGGRDNEQFF.

The chain employs TRBV27 and TRBJ1-6, with 8 positions matching TRBD1. CDR3 size: 15 residues. Trimming removed 0 bases from V and 7 bases from J; junction bases left unmatched: 2. Germline V gene sequence: CDR1 MNHEY, CDR2 SMNVEV (reference sequence). CDR3 sequence: CASSLSRGPNSPLHF. CDR3 in DNA: TGTGCCAGCAGTTTATCCAGGGGGCCCAATTCACCCCTCCACTTT.

The CDR3 here is CASSLGRQGLEQYF. CDR3 coding DNA: TGCGCCAGCAGCTTGGGAAGACAGGGTCTCGAGCAGTACTTC. The genes are TRBV5-1 and TRBJ2-7, with 7 bases matching TRBD1. Germline V gene lookup returns CDR1 SGHRS and CDR2 YFSETQ. The CDR3 runs 14 residues. With V trimmed by 0 bases and J by 6 bases, 6 bases remained unmatched. Full variable domain (remainder filled in from reference TRBV5-1 and TRBJ2-7): KAGVTQTPRYLIKTRGQQVTLSCSPISGHRSVSWYQQTPGQGLQFLFEYFSETQRNKGNFPGRFSGRQFSNSRSEMNVSTLELGDSALYLCASSLGRQGLEQYFGPGTRLTVT.

This clone appeared once. The chain combines TRBV28 with TRBJ1-2, with 7 bases matching TRBD1. V was clipped by 4 bases and J by 8 bases; unmatched bases: 7. This CDR3 has 13 residues. The germline V gene encodes CDR1 MDHEN and CDR2 SYDVKM. CDR3 amino acids: CASSSGTASGYTF. Here the CDR3 DNA reads TGTGCCAGCAGTTCGGGGACAGCTTCGGGCTACACCTTC.

The chain uses TRBV11-2 and TRBJ1-1, with D possibly being TRBD1 (6 bases). Trimming cost V 5 bases and J 4 bases, with 14 bases left between them. The CDR3 has 14 residues. CDR1 SGHAT and CDR2 FQNNGV come from the germline V gene. The CDR3, as DNA: TGTGCCAGCAGCACCAGGGGAGGGAGCACTGAAGCTTTCTTT. The encoded protein is CASSTRGGSTEAFF.

This rearrangement joins TRBV27 to TRBJ2-3, with 12 bases identical to TRBD2. The ends lost 7 bases at V and 2 bases at J; junction bases unmatched: 7. The germline V gene has CDR1 MNHEY and CDR2 SMNVEV (reference sequence). This CDR3 contains 16 residues. The DNA for the CDR3 is TGTGCCAGCAACCCCTGGACTAGCGGGGCCACAGATACGCAGTATTTT. This translates into CASNPWTSGATDTQYF.

The V call is TRBV9, the J call TRBJ2-3; 12 nucleotides agree with TRBD2. Germline V gives CDR1 SGDLS, CDR2 YYNGEE. The CDR3 is 24 amino acids. J was trimmed by 1 base and V by 0 bases; bases with no gene match: 24. The CDR3: CASSVDRSPSQVPLAGGGTDTQYF. CDR3 coding DNA: TGTGCCAGCAGCGTAGACAGGAGTCCAAGCCAGGTTCCGCTAGCGGGAGGGGGCACAGATACGCAGTATTTT.